Sequencing of this T cell receptor beta chain was carried out in a study of technical replicates of blood from several donors. Germline-derived CDR1 and CDR2 are MDHEN and SYDVKM. CDR3 length: 14 amino acids. V shed 6 bases and J 4 bases; nucleotides not matched to a gene: 8. This table comes from immunoSEQ multiplex PCR, and its TCRdb copy is limited to in-frame clones, with some not included. The table records tens of thousands of clones, 91% of them present only once. The TCR was taken from a human donor in good health. What was sequenced was T cells isolated from PBMCs. J is TRBJ1-2 and V is TRBV28; 7 bases are a match to TRBD1. CDR3 protein: CASSPRGASYGYTF. The CDR3 coding sequence is TGTGCCAGCAGCCCCAGGGGGGCGTCCTATGGCTACACCTTC.